The rows below give T cell receptor beta chains drawn from one sample of a study of T-cell reconstitution after alpha-beta-depleted transplantation in children. TCRdb fed the PCR reads into MiXCR, producing one record per CDR3 protein. This table holds 100,000 to 130,000 distinct CDR3 sequences, around 6.4% found once. Sequencing was performed on PBMCs, mostly from graft donor cells, taken 360 days after TCRalphabeta/CD19-depleted stem cell transplant. These receptors all stem from a male patient between 2 and 15 years old who had a stem cell transplant for acute lymphoblastic leukemia, so the T cells may come from the graft donor. The CDR3 runs from the conserved cysteine through the conserved F or W. Each record gives: V gene, J gene, CDR3 protein.

TRBV7-6,TRBJ2-1,CASRGLADFGSYNEQFF
TRBV9,TRBJ2-1,CASSGASGPSYNEQFF
TRBV4-3,TRBJ2-5,CASSQEADSGGPWGETQYF
TRBV11-2,TRBJ2-5,CASSLVVGPETQYF
TRBV7-6,TRBJ2-7,CASSPVQGIAYEQYF
TRBV6-2/TRBV6-3,TRBJ2-3,CASSYFADTQYF
TRBV27,TRBJ1-5,CASLMGEPQHF
TRBV5-1,TRBJ1-5,CASSTGVSNQPQHF
TRBV28,TRBJ1-5,CASILGGREPQHF
TRBV7-9,TRBJ2-3,CAGIRDREADTQYF
TRBV7-6,TRBJ2-3,CASSPFSVVRSDTQYF
TRBV6-5,TRBJ1-1,CASSYQGVDTEAFF
TRBV6-5,TRBJ2-1,CASSYDLGGYNEQFF
TRBV7-8,TRBJ2-3,CASSLAGTLSTDTQYF
TRBV20-1,TRBJ2-3,CSAPGRVVDTQYF
TRBV7-2,TRBJ2-1,CASSLRGRLALRDEQFF
TRBV10-1,TRBJ2-3,CASSTTGGWGDTQYF
TRBV15,TRBJ1-1,CATSRQTGGNTEAFF
TRBV6-2/TRBV6-3,TRBJ2-4,CASSLKNIQYF
TRBV28,TRBJ2-2,CASSTGGFSTGELFF
TRBV10-3,TRBJ2-7,CAISEPRGGLYYEQYF
TRBV27,TRBJ2-7,CASSLPGTALYEQYF
TRBV5-6,TRBJ2-3,CASSLGQILGGGDTQYF